Described below is a single T cell receptor (beta chain) sequence and its context. What it recognizes is unknown. The data were obtained in a study of CD8+ T cells in alopecia areata. Study summary: Patients in the study were on tofacitinib for 6 to 18 months, then off it for 6 months. Notes on the study in general: Uncertainty remains about how baseline CD8+ expansion links to response, with one nonresponder. Many expanded lesional clones remained in scalp and blood on tofacitinib.

Extracted from the samples, RNA was reverse transcribed into cDNA to serve as the sequencing template. Sequenced by immunoSEQ multiplex PCR; TCRdb stores in-frame clones only, minus some. The profile shows 110,000 or so clones, approximately 55% of them singletons. Germline CDR1 and CDR2: SGHRS and YFSETQ. This CDR3 has 16 residues. J lost 4 bases, V lost 0 bases, and 7 bases had no gene match. Treatment noted: oral pan-JAK inhibitor, 5-10 mg twice daily. This rearrangement joins TRBV5-1 to TRBJ2-5; 9 nucleotides agree with TRBD2. This specimen was CD4+ T cells sorted from blood, taken at week 24, from a patient treated with tofacitinib. This clonotype originated in a human donor with alopecia areata. CDR3 loop: CASSLAGGLAGETQYF. CDR3 nucleotides: TGCGCCAGCAGCTTGGCCGGGGGACTAGCAGGAGAGACCCAGTACTTC.